These 19 T cell receptor beta chains were all obtained from the same sample, sequenced in a study of T cells in Graves' hyperthyroidism and ophthalmopathy. Using RNA transcripts as the source, TCR beta CDR3 regions were amplified. An initial round of RT-PCR targeting the TCR CDR3 relied on the HTBI primer set. In TCRdb, the multiplex PCR reads were re-called with MiXCR into one record per CDR3 protein. Of about 510,000 distinct CDR3 sequences listed, about 15% are singletons. The sequencing sample was made of blood. These receptors all stem from a woman in her forties with Graves' hyperthyroidism.

The chain recombines TRBV7-2 with TRBJ2-3; possibly TRBD1 for D (6 bases). This CDR3 contains 14 residues. V shed 3 bases and J shed 2 bases, with 9 bases lying between them. The V gene's germline CDR1 is SGHTA and CDR2 FQGNSA. The CDR3 loop is CASSLDRPTDTQYF. The CDR3 DNA reads TGTGCCAGCAGCTTGGACAGACCCACAGATACGCAGTATTTT.

The chain links TRBV12-3 or TRBV12-4 to TRBJ2-1; 9 bases are a match to TRBD2. This CDR3 contains 15 residues. V dropped 8 bases and J dropped 7; count of bases not matched to a gene: 12. CDR3 region: CASGPSGTGTNEQFF. As DNA, the CDR3 is TGTGCCAGCGGCCCTAGCGGGACTGGTACTAATGAGCAGTTCTTC.

This clonotype was picked up one time. This chain uses TRBV5-8 with TRBJ2-3; the match to TRBD2 covers 14 bases. J lost 4 bases, V lost 4 bases, and 11 bases had no gene match. CDR1 SGHTS and CDR2 YDEGEE come from the germline V gene. The CDR3 length is 18 residues. The CDR3 DNA is TGTGCCAGCAGCCACGGGACTAGCGGGAGCATGGGTTCAGATACGCAGTATTTT. The encoded protein is CASSHGTSGSMGSDTQYF.

V gene TRBV12-3 or TRBV12-4 combines with J gene TRBJ1-5; no definite D call. The CDR3 spans 13 residues. Trimming shortened V by 6 bases and J by 3 bases, and 9 bases separated the two germline ends. The DNA of the CDR3 is TGTGCCAGCAGCGACGGGAACAATCAGCCCCAGCATTTT. This codes for CASSDGNNQPQHF.

This clonotype was seen many times. The chain recombines TRBV27 with TRBJ2-2, with D uncertain. The germline CDR1 and CDR2 sequences are MNHEY and SMNVEV (reference sequence). V gave up 5 bases and J gave up 5 bases, with 12 bases separating them. This CDR3 spans 14 amino acids. The CDR3 coding sequence is TGTGCCAGCAGTACCTTAACTCGGACCGGGGAGCTGTTTTTT. This translates into CASSTLTRTGELFF.

This clonotype was detected ten times or more. The V gene is TRBV28, the J gene TRBJ1-2; D is unclear. Germline-derived CDR1 and CDR2 are MDHEN and SYDVKM. Trimming left V 6 bases short and J 9 bases short, with 11 bases between. CDR3 length: 11 residues. The CDR3 DNA sequence: TGTGCCAGCAGCACCTCCCCCAGCTACACCTTC. It specifies CASSTSPSYTF.

This clonotype was seen ten or more times. This chain connects TRBV6-1 to TRBJ2-3; D possibly uses TRBD1 or TRBD2 (5 bases each). The CDR3 length is 16 residues. Germline V lookup: CDR1 MNHNS, CDR2 SASEGT. V dropped 5 bases and J dropped 2 bases, with 17 bases sitting between them. The CDR3 nucleotides are TGTGCCAGCAGTAGGCGGGCTAGTGGGGCCACAGATACGCAGTATTTT. It yields the protein CASSRRASGATDTQYF.

This clonotype turned up a few times. This rearrangement joins TRBV4-1 to TRBJ2-1, with TRBD1 identical over 7 bases. V lost 1 base and J lost 4; bases outside the gene matches: 7. There are 16 residues in the CDR3. Germline CDR1 is MGHRA and CDR2 is YSYEKL. This CDR3 is CASSQGTGGRYNEQFF. The CDR3 DNA is TGCGCCAGCAGCCAAGGGACAGGTGGCAGGTACAATGAGCAGTTCTTC.

This clonotype was seen many times. DNA for the CDR3: TGTGCCAGCAGTCCGATGTGGGGACCTAACTATGGCTACACCTTC. Translated: CASSPMWGPNYGYTF. The J gene is TRBJ1-2, the V gene TRBV6-1; possible D gene TRBD1, 5 bases. CDR3 size: 15 residues. V shed 5 bases and J shed 0 bases, with 13 bases lying between them. The germline gives CDR1 MNHNS, CDR2 SASEGT.

This clonotype was counted many times. The chain joins TRBV12-5 to TRBJ2-5, with D possibly being TRBD1 (5 bases). The CDR3 has 15 amino acids. Trimming removed 6 bases from V and 4 bases from J, with 18 bases in between. Germline V gene lookup returns CDR1 LGHNT and CDR2 FRNRAP. The CDR3 DNA sequence: TGTGCTAGTGGCCCCCCCCACACAGGTGGAGAGACCCAGTACTTC. Protein: CASGPPHTGGETQYF.

This clonotype was detected only a few times. V and J are TRBV12-3 or TRBV12-4 and TRBJ2-1, with 13 bases matching TRBD2. The ends lost 5 bases at V and 7 bases at J; junction bases unmatched: 5. The length of the CDR3 is 15 residues. As DNA, the CDR3 is TGTGCCAGCAGTCTCTCGACTAGCGGGAGGAATGAGCAGTTCTTC. Translation: CASSLSTSGRNEQFF.

This clonotype was detected ten times or more. The gene calls are TRBV20-1 and TRBJ2-3; the match to TRBD2 covers 13 bases. This CDR3 is built from 16 residues. Germline assignment: CDR1 DFQATT and CDR2 SNEGSKA (reference sequence). V lost 4 bases, J lost 3 bases, and 7 bases stayed unmatched. The CDR3 here is CSATPVTSGRTDTQYF. CDR3 bases: TGCAGTGCTACCCCTGTGACTAGCGGGAGGACAGATACGCAGTATTTT.

The V and J genes are TRBV6-1 and TRBJ1-2; 9 bases are shared with TRBD1. Unmatched junction bases numbered 17, after V lost 10 bases and J lost 5 bases. CDR3 length: 16 amino acids. The germline CDR1 and CDR2 sequences are MNHNS and SASEGT. The CDR3 is CATTPRSDRGTYGYTF. DNA of the CDR3: TGTGCCACCACCCCCAGATCCGACAGGGGGACTTATGGCTACACCTTC.

This clonotype was counted many times. This chain joins TRBV3-1 and TRBJ2-3; D is ambiguous. Germline V lookup: CDR1 LGHDT, CDR2 YNNKEL (reference sequence). The germline V and J ends were trimmed by 3 bases and 4 bases, with 14 bases remaining between them. This CDR3 has 15 residues. The CDR3 reads CASSHAPTPPDTQYF. The CDR3 DNA is TGTGCCAGCAGCCACGCTCCGACTCCTCCAGATACGCAGTATTTT.

V usage is TRBV10-3 and J usage is TRBJ1-1, with unresolved D. The V gene lost 5 bases and the J gene lost 3 bases, with 10 bases spanning the gap. The CDR3 sequence is 13 residues long. CDR1 and CDR2 (germline): ENHRY, SYGVKD. In DNA, the CDR3 is TGTGCCATCAGTCCGAGGAGGGACACTGAAGCTTTCTTT. Protein product: CAISPRRDTEAFF.

The V gene is TRBV7-9, the J gene TRBJ2-7, with 7 bases lining up with TRBD2. The length of the CDR3 is 15 residues. The J segment lost 1 base and the V segment lost 5 bases, leaving 8 bases of the junction unmatched. Looked up from germline, CDR1 is SEHNR and CDR2 is FQNEAQ (reference sequence). The CDR3 DNA reads as TGTGCCAGCAGCGGGGGATGCGGGAGTTCCTACGAGCAGTACTTC. It translates to CASSGGCGSSYEQYF.

This clonotype was found once. In nucleotides, the CDR3 is TGCGCCAGCAGCCAAACGGGGGTTGAGCAGTACTTC. Translating gives CASSQTGVEQYF. The chain has TRBV4-1 and TRBJ2-7; TRBD2 is a possible D gene (6 bases). CDR1 and CDR2 from the germline V gene are MGHRA and YSYEKL. This CDR3 is built from 12 residues. The ends were cut back, 2 bases at V and 7 bases at J, with 9 bases in the middle.

In the case of this clonotype: One junction end disagrees with the germline gene, perhaps due to a read error. This chain joins TRBV29-1 and TRBJ1-1; the match to TRBD1 covers 7 bases. This CDR3 has 15 amino acids. CDR1 is SQVTM, CDR2 ANQGSEA, per germline. Here the CDR3 reads CSVQDRVEGGTEAFF. CDR3 DNA sequence: TGCAGCGTTCAAGACAGGGTGGAGGGTGGCACTGAAGCTTTCTTT.

This sequence joins TRBV19 and TRBJ1-2, with D hard to call. This CDR3 spans 14 amino acids. Trimming took 8 bases from V and 0 from J, leaving 13 bases between them. From germline, CDR1 is LNHDA and CDR2 SQIVND (reference sequence). The CDR3 region has the DNA TGTGCCAGTCAACTGGTCCGGGCTAACTATGGCTACACCTTC. Protein product: CASQLVRANYGYTF.